The 5 T cell receptor beta chains presented below share a single source sample, sequenced in a study of neurological immune-mediated disorders. TCRdb passed the 5' RACE reads through MiXCR, listing each CDR3 protein once. The data show some 38,000 distinct CDR3 sequences, with approximately 4.2% seen just once and roughly 2% held by the top ten. The sequencing input was PBMCs. These receptors originate from a man aged 30-40 years with multiple sclerosis.

This clonotype was detected ten times or more. The rearrangement uses TRBV10-3 and TRBJ2-2; tentative D call: TRBD1 (6 bases). From germline, CDR1 is ENHRY and CDR2 SYGVKD. The CDR3 runs to 16 residues. The V gene lost 0 bases and the J gene lost 2 bases, with 10 bases spanning the gap. CDR3 sequence reads: CAISESRGINTGELFF. The DNA for the CDR3 is TGTGCCATCAGTGAGTCAAGGGGGATAAACACCGGGGAGCTGTTTTTT.

Of note for this clonotype: Being one base from a much bigger clone, this may be a read error. This chain connects TRBV6-6 to TRBJ1-2; TRBD1 matches 8 bases. Germline V lookup: CDR1 MNHNY, CDR2 SVGAGI (reference sequence). CDR3 length: 17 amino acids. V was pared by 2 bases and J by 4 bases, with 12 bases of the junction left unmatched. The CDR3 loop reads CASSYAPGQGKGYGYTF. The CDR3 DNA is TGTGCCAGCAGTTACGCGCCCGGACAGGGCAAGGGCTATGGCTACACCTTC.

The table lists this clonotype with many counts. CDR3 amino acids: CASSSWMGGGAFVPQHF. As DNA, the CDR3 is TGTGCCAGCAGTTCTTGGATGGGTGGCGGGGCCTTTGTACCCCAGCATTTT. The chain couples TRBV12-3 or TRBV12-4 to TRBJ1-5; tentatively, D is TRBD1 (5 bases). V gave up 4 bases and J gave up 10 bases, with 26 bases separating them. This CDR3 spans 17 amino acids.

At least ten counts were recorded for this clonotype. CDR3 DNA sequence: TGTGCCAGCAGCACCACCGGGGGGGGGTACATTCAGTACTTC. Translated: CASSTTGGGYIQYF. This chain uses TRBV12-3 or TRBV12-4 with TRBJ2-4, with 8 bases fitting TRBD2. The CDR3 consists of 14 residues. After removal of 6 bases from V and 8 bases from J, the junction contained 9 bases not matched to a gene.

This clonotype was seen many times. The gene calls are TRBV4-1 and TRBJ2-7, with 8 bases aligning to TRBD1. The germline gives CDR1 MGHRA, CDR2 YSYEKL. V dropped 4 bases and J dropped 4; count of bases not matched to a gene: 9. The CDR3 totals 15 residues. CDR3 sequence reads: CASSRDRGKGYEQYF. The DNA of the CDR3 is TGCGCCAGCAGCCGAGACAGGGGTAAAGGTTACGAGCAGTACTTC.